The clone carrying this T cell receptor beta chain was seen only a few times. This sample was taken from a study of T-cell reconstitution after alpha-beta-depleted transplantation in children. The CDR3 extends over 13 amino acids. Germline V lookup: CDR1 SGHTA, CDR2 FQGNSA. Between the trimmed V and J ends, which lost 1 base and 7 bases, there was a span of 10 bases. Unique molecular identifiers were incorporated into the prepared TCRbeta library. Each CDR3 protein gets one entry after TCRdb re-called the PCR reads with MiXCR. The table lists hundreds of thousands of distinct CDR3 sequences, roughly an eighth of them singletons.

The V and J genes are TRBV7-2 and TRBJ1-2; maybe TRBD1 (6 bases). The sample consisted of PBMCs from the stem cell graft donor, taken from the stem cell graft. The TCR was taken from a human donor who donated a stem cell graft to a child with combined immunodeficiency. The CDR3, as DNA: TGTGCCAGCAGCTTAGGGACAGCACGTGGCTACACCTTC. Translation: CASSLGTARGYTF.